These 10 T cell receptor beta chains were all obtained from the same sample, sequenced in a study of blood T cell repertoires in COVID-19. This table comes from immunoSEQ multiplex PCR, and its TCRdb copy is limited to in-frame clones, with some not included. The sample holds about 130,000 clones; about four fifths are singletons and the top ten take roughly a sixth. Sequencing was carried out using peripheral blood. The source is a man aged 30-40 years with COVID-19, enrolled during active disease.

CDR3 nucleotide sequence: TGTGCCAGTAGTAGATCTAGCGGGGGGCGAAGTGATACGCAGTATTTT. This translates into CASSRSSGGRSDTQYF. The chain is built from TRBV19 and TRBJ2-3; 11 nucleotides match TRBD2. V shed 4 bases, J shed 6 bases, and the junction held 9 bases outside the gene matches. The CDR3 is made up of 16 amino acids. Germline V lookup: CDR1 LNHDA, CDR2 SQIVND (reference sequence).

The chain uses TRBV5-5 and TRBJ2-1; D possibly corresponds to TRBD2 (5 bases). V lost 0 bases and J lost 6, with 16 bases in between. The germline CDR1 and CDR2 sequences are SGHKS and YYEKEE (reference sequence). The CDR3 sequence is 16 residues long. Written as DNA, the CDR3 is TGTGCCAGCAGCTTGGGGTCTATAGCGCGAGTCAATGAGCAGTTCTTC. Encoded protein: CASSLGSIARVNEQFF.

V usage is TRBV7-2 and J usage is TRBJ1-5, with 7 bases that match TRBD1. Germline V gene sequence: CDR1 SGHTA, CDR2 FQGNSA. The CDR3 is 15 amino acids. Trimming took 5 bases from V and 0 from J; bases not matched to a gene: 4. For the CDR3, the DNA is TGTGCCAGCAGCCGGGACAGCCTTAGCAATCAGCCCCAGCATTTT. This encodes CASSRDSLSNQPQHF.

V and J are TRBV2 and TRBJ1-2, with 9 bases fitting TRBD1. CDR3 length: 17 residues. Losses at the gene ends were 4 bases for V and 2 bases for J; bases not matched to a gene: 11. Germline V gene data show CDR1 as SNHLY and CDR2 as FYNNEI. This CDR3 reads CASSAPAGTGTNYGYTF. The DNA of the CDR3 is TGTGCCAGCAGTGCCCCGGCGGGGACAGGGACGAACTATGGCTACACCTTC. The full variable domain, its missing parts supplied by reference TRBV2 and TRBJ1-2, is EPEVTQTPSHQVTQMGQEVILRCVPISNHLYFYWYRQILGQKVEFLVSFYNNEISEKSEIFDDQFSVERPDGSNFTLKIRSTKLEDSAMYFCASSAPAGTGTNYGYTFGSGTRLTVV.

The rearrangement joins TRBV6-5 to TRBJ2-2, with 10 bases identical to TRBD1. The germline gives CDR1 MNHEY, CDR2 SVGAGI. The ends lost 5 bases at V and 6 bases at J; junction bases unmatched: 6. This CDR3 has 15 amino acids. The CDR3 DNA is TGTGCCAGCAGTCTTGACAGGGGGCTGGCCGGGGAGCTGTTTTTT. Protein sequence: CASSLDRGLAGELFF.

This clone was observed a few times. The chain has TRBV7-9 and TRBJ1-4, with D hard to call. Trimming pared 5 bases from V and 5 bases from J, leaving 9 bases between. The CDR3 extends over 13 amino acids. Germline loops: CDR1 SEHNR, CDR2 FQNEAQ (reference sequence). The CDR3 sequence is CASSKGQNEKLFF. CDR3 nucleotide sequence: TGTGCCAGCAGCAAAGGGCAGAATGAAAAACTGTTTTTT. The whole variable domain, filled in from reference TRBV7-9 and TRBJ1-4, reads DTGVSQNPRHKITKRGQNVTFRCDPISEHNRLYWYRQTLGQGPEFLTYFQNEAQLEKSRLLSDRFSAERPKGSFSTLEIQRTEQGDSAMYLCASSKGQNEKLFFGSGTQLSVL.

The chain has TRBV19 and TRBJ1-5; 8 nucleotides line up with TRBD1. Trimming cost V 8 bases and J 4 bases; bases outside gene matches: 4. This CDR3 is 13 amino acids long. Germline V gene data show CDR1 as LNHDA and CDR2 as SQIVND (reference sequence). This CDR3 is CASGQGANQPQHF. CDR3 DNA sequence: TGTGCCAGTGGTCAGGGGGCGAATCAGCCCCAGCATTTT.

For the CDR3, the DNA is TGTGCCAGCAGCGTAGAGCCGGAGAATCAGCCCCAGCATTTT. As protein: CASSVEPENQPQHF. The rearrangement joins TRBV9 to TRBJ1-5; D call uncertain. From germline, CDR1 is SGDLS and CDR2 YYNGEE. V dropped 0 bases and J dropped 4 bases, with 8 bases sitting between them. The CDR3 has 14 amino acids.

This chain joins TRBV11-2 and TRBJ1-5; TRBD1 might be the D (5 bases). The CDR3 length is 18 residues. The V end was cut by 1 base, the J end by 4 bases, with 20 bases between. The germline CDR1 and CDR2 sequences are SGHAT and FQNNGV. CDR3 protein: CASSLGVGGGGLNQPQHF. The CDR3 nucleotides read TGTGCCAGCAGCTTAGGGGTGGGGGGAGGTGGTTTAAATCAGCCCCAGCATTTT.

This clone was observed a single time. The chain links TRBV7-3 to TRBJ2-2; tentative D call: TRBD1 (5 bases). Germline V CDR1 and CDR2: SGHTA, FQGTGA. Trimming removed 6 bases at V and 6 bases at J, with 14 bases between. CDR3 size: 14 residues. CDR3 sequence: CASSRGFEAGELFF. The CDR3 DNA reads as TGTGCCAGCAGTAGGGGTTTCGAGGCCGGGGAGCTGTTTTTT.